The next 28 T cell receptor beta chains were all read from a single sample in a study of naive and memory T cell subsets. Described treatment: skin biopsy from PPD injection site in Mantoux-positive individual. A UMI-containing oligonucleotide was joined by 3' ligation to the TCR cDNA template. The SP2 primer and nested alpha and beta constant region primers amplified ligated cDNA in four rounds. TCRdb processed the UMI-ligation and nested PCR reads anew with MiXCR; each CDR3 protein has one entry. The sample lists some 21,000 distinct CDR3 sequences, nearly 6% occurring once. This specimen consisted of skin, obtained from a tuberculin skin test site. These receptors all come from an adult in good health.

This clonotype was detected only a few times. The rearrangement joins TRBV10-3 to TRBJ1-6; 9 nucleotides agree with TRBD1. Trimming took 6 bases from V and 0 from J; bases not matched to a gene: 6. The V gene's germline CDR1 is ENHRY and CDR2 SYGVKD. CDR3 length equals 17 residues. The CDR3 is CAIRPGQGSSYNSPLHF. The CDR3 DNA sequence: TGTGCCATCAGGCCTGGACAGGGGAGCTCCTATAATTCACCCCTCCACTTT.

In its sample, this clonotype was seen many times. CDR3 nucleotides: TGTGCCAGCAGTGAAGCCCGACTAGGGGGGTCCTACAATGAGCAGTTCTTC. Encoded protein: CASSEARLGGSYNEQFF. The chain is built from TRBV6-1 and TRBJ2-1; D assignment may be TRBD1 or TRBD2 (6 bases each). The V end lost 0 bases, the J end lost 1 base, and 13 bases lay between the germline ends. The CDR3 length is 17 residues. CDR1 and CDR2 (germline): MNHNS, SASEGT.

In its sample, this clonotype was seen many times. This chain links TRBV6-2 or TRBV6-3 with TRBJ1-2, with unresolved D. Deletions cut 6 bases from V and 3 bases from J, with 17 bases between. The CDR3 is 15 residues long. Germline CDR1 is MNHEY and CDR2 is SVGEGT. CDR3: CASSRAPISDYGYTF. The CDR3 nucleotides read TGTGCCAGCAGCCGGGCCCCGATTTCCGACTATGGCTACACCTTC.

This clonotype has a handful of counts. CDR3 nucleotide sequence: TGTGCCAGTAGTATACGGTACATGAACACTGAAGCTTTCTTT. Translated: CASSIRYMNTEAFF. The chain employs TRBV19 and TRBJ1-1, with D unclear. Trimming cost V 2 bases and J 0 bases, with 7 bases left between them. The CDR3 is made up of 14 amino acids. Germline lookup yields CDR1 LNHDA and CDR2 SQIVND (reference sequence).

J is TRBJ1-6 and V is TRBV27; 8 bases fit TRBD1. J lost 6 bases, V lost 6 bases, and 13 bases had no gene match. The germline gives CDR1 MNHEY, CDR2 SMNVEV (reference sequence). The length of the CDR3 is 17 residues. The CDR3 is CASRGSPRDRFNSPLHF. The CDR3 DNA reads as TGTGCCAGCAGGGGGAGCCCCCGGGACAGGTTTAATTCACCCCTCCACTTT.

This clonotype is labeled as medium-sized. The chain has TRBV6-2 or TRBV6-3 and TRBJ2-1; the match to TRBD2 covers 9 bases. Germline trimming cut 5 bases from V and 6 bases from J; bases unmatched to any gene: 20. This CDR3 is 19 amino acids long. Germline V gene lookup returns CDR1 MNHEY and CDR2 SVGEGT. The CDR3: CASSPHVVQIAGDPNEQFF. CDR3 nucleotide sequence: TGTGCCAGCAGTCCCCATGTGGTGCAAATAGCGGGAGACCCCAATGAGCAGTTCTTC.

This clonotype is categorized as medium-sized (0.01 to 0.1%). The CDR3 region has the DNA TGCAGTGCTAGTCGTTCCTACAATGAGCAGTTCTTC. Protein: CSASRSYNEQFF. J is TRBJ2-1 and V is TRBV20-1; D uncertain. The CDR3 has 12 residues. Germline lookup yields CDR1 DFQATT and CDR2 SNEGSKA (reference sequence). The V gene lost 3 bases and the J gene lost 1 base, with 4 bases spanning the gap.

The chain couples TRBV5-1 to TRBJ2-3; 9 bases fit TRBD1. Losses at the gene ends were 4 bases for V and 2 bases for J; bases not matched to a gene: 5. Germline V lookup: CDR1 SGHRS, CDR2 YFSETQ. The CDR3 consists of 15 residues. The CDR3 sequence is CASSRTGDVTDTQYF. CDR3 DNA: TGCGCCAGCAGCCGGACAGGGGACGTCACAGATACGCAGTATTTT.

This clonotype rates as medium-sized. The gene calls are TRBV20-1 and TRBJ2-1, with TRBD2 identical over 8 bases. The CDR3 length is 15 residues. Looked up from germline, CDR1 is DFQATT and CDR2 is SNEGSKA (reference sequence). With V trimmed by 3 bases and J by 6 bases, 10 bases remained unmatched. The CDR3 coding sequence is TGCAGTGCTAGGGGGACTAGAACAGAGCTCAATGAGCAGTTCTTC. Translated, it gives CSARGTRTELNEQFF.

CDR3 sequence reads: CASSAGTSAYEQYF. In DNA, the CDR3 is TGTGCCAGTAGTGCCGGGACTAGCGCCTACGAGCAGTACTTC. The chain links TRBV19 to TRBJ2-7; 10 positions agree with TRBD2. This CDR3 is built from 14 residues. V lost 5 bases to trimming and J lost 2 bases; unmatched junction nucleotides: 3. Per germline, CDR1 LNHDA and CDR2 SQIVND (reference sequence).

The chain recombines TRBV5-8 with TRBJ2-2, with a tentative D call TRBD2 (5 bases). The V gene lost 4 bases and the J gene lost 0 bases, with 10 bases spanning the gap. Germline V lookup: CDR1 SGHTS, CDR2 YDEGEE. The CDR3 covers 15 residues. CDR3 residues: CASSLQRTNTGELFF. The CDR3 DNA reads TGTGCCAGCAGCCTCCAGCGGACGAACACCGGGGAGCTGTTTTTT. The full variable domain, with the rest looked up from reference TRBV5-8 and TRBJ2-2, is EAGVTQSPTHLIKTRGQQATLRCSPISGHTSVYWYQQALGLGLQFLLWYDEGEERNRGNFPPRFSGRQFPNYSSELNVNALELEDSALYLCASSLQRTNTGELFFGEGSRLTVL.

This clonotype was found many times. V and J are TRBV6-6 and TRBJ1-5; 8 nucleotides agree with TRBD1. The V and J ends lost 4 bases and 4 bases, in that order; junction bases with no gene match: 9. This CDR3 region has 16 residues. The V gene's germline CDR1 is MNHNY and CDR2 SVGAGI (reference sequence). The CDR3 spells CASSSTDRGGNQPQHF. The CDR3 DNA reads TGTGCCAGCAGTTCCACCGACAGGGGCGGGAATCAGCCCCAGCATTTT.

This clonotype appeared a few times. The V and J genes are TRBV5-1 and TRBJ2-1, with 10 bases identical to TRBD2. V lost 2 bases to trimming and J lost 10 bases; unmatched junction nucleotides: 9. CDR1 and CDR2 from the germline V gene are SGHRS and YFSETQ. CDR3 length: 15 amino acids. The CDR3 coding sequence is TGCGCCAGCAGCTTAAGGGCTAGCGGGAGTTGGGAGCAGTTCTTC. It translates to CASSLRASGSWEQFF.

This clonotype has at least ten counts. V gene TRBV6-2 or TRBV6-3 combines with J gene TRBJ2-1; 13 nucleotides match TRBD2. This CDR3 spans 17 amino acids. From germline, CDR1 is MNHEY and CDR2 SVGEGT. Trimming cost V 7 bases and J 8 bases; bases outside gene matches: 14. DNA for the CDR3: TGTGCCAGCATTTCCGGGAAGACTAGCGGGAGGTCGGATGAGCAGTTCTTC. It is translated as CASISGKTSGRSDEQFF.

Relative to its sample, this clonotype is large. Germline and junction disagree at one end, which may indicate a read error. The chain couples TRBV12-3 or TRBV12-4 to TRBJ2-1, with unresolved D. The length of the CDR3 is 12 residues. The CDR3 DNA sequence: TGTGCCAGCAGTTTAGAGGTCTTAGCCCCGCTCTTC. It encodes CASSLEVLAPLF.

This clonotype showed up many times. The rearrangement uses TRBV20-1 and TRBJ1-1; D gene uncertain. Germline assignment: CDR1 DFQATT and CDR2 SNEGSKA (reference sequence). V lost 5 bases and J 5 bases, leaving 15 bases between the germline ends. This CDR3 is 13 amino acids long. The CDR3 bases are TGCAGTGCTGGCGGTGGTGTGGGAACTGAAGCTTTCTTT. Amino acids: CSAGGGVGTEAFF.

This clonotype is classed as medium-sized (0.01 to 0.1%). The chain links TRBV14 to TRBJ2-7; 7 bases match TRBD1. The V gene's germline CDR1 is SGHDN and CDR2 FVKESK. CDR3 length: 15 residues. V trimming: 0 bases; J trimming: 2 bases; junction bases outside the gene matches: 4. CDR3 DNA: TGTGCCAGCAGCCAAGATCCACAGGGGACCTACGAGCAGTACTTC. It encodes CASSQDPQGTYEQYF.

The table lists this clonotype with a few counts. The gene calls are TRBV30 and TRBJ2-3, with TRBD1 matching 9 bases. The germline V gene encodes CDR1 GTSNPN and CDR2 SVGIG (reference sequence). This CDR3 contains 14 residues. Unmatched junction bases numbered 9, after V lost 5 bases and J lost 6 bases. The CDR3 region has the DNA TGTGCCTGGCGGACAGGGGACGTTGCGGATACGCAGTATTTT. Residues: CAWRTGDVADTQYF.

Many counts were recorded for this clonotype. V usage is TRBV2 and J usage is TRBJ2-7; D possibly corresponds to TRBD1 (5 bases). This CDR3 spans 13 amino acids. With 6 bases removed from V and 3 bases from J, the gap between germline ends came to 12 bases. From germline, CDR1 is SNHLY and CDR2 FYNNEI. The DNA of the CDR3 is TGTGCCAGCAGCCCACAGGTCAACTACGAGCAGTACTTC. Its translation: CASSPQVNYEQYF.

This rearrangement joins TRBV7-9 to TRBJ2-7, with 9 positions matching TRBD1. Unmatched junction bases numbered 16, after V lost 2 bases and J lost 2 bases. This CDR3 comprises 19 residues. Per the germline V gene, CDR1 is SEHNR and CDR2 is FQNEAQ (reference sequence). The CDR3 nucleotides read TGTGCCAGCAGCTTAAATCGCGGGGACAGGGACCGACCACCCTACGAGCAGTACTTC. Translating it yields CASSLNRGDRDRPPYEQYF.

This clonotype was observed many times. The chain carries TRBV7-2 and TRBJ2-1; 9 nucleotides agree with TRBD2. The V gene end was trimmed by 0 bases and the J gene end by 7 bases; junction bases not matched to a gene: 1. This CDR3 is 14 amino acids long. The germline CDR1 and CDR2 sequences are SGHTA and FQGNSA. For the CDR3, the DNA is TGTGCCAGCAGCTTAGCTAGCGGGAGAAATGAGCAGTTCTTC. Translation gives CASSLASGRNEQFF.

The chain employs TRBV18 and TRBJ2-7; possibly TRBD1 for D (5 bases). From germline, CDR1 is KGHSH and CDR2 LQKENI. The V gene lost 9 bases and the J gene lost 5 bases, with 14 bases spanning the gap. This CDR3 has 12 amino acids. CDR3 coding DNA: TGTGCCAGTGCCCAGGGTGGCCACGAGCAGTACTTC. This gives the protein CASAQGGHEQYF.

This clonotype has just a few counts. The DNA of the CDR3 is TGTGCCAGTAGTTCCGGGACCCACGGTTCCTACAATGAGCAGTTCTTC. It translates to CASSSGTHGSYNEQFF. The V call is TRBV19, the J call TRBJ2-1; the D gene could be TRBD1 or TRBD2 (5 bases each). V lost 5 bases and J 1 base, leaving 15 bases between the germline ends. The CDR3 loop spans 16 amino acids. CDR1 is LNHDA, CDR2 SQIVND, per germline (reference sequence).

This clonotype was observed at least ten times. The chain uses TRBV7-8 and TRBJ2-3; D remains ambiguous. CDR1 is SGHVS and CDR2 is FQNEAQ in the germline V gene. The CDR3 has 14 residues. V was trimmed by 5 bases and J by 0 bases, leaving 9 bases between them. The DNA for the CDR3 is TGTGCCAGCAGCCCCGGTAGGAGCACAGATACGCAGTATTTT. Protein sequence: CASSPGRSTDTQYF.

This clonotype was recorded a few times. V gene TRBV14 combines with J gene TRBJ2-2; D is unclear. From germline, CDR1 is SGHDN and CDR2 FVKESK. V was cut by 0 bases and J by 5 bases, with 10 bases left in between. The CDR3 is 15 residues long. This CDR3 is CASSQDPQLTGELFF. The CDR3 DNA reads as TGTGCCAGCAGCCAAGATCCCCAGTTAACCGGGGAGCTGTTTTTT.

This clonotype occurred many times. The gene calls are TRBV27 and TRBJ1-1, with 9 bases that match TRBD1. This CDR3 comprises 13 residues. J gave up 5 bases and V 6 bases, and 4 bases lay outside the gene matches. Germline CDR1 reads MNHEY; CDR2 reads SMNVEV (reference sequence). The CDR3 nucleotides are TGTGCCAGCAGGGGACAGGGATGGACTGAAGCTTTCTTT. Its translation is CASRGQGWTEAFF.

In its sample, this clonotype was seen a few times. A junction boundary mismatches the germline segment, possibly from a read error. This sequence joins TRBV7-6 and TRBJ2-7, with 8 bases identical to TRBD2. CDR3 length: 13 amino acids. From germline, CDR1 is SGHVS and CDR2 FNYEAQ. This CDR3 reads CVSSTGTSYEQYF. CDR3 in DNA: TGTGTCAGCAGCACCGGGACTAGCTACGAGCAGTACTTC. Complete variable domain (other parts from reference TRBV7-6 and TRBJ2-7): GAGVSQSPRYKVTKRGQDVALRCDPISGHVSLYWYRQALGQGPEFLTYFNYEAQQDKSGLPNDRFSAERPEGSISTLTIQRTEQRDSAMYRCVSSTGTSYEQYFGPGTRLTVT.

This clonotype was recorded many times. In DNA form, the CDR3 reads TGTGCCAGCAGTTTATCCCGGGAGGGCCAGCATTTT. It encodes CASSLSREGQHF. The chain uses TRBV28 and TRBJ2-3; unclear D gene. The J call may be faulty, since TRBJ1-5 better matches the DNA end. Germline CDR1 reads MDHEN; CDR2 reads SYDVKM. The CDR3 is made up of 12 amino acids.